This TCR beta chain appears in the sequencing data of a study of cytomegalovirus exposure and HLA in healthy donors. Overall study results and limits: Roughly uniform depth of sequencing across donors was assumed in presence/absence analyses. High sensitivity and specificity were reportedly achieved when the classifier diagnosed cytomegalovirus status. In a later analysis, V- and J-gene trimming of beta chains associated with a DCLRE1C missense variant, replicated independently.

PCR employed 60 Vbeta and 13 Jbeta primers. Sequenced by immunoSEQ multiplex PCR; TCRdb stores in-frame clones only, minus some. The sample contains about 200,000 clones, 75% to 80% of which appear only once. Regarding this clone: Its antigen remains unidentified.

The CDR3 consists of 18 residues. Trimming took off 5 bases at V and 0 bases at J, with 19 bases between the two ends. CDR1 and CDR2 (germline): SGHVS, FQNEAQ. Though probably carrying unrecorded immune exposures, donors were nominally healthy at sampling. The sequenced sample was PBMCs. This chain links TRBV7-8 with TRBJ2-2; TRBD1 is a possible D gene (6 bases). The sequence was obtained from a man between 18 and 35 years old in good health and CMV-seronegative. The CDR3 here is CASSPTLGTPSNTGELFF. In nucleotides, the CDR3 is TGTGCCAGCAGCCCGACACTAGGGACACCCTCGAACACCGGGGAGCTGTTTTTT.